This TCR beta chain was profiled in a study of T cells expressing NK-cell markers. Whole-study context: Beta-chain profiling covered CD3+CD56+NKG2C+, CD3+CD56+NKG2C- and CD3+CD56-NKG2C+ sorted subsets. Study-wide findings and caveats: In a handful of donors, dominant clonotypes made up 28.3-60.1% of CD3+CD56-NKG2C+ cells. Expanded clones of NKG2C+ T cells had an unclear HCMV specificity.

TCR beta libraries carry UMIs added by 5'RACE template switching. Following a re-call of the 5' RACE reads, TCRdb has one entry per CDR3 protein and lacks DNA. This sample lists roughly 450,000 distinct CDR3 sequences; its ten largest clones have approximately 1.5%. In the case of this clonotype: The antigen is not known.

The CDR3 loop spans 15 amino acids. Germline lookup yields CDR1 SGHDN and CDR2 FVKESK. This sequence joins TRBV14 and TRBJ2-1; TCRdb gives TRBD1 as the D gene, but with no DNA this cannot be confirmed. The clonotype comes from a woman aged 50 to 60 in good health. Sequencing used blood T cells: a sorted CD56 or NKG2C T cell subset, CD4+ or CD8+ T cells, or bulk PBMC T cells (not recorded which). CDR3 in amino acids: CASSQVLGAPFEQFF.